This T cell receptor beta chain was sequenced in a study of T cells in Graves' hyperthyroidism and ophthalmopathy. The CDR3 spans 15 residues. Germline CDR1 and CDR2: KGHDR and SFDVKD. Trimming left V 6 bases short and J 6 bases short, with 17 bases between. Amplification targeted TCR beta CDR3 regions from RNA transcripts. RT-PCR in the first round (using the HTBI primer set) targeted the TCR CDR3. MiXCR was run by TCRdb on the multiplex PCR reads, yielding one entry per CDR3 protein. This table has 480,000 or so distinct CDR3 sequences, around 15% appearing once. Graves' hyperthyroidism is called stable when ophthalmopathy does not progress within 18 months.

The sequenced material came from blood. The rearrangement uses TRBV24-1 and TRBJ2-1, with unresolved D. This receptor was taken from a woman aged 18-30 years with Graves' hyperthyroidism. The CDR3 region is CATSSPVMGSNEQFF. The CDR3 DNA reads TGTGCCACCAGTTCCCCGGTTATGGGTTCCAATGAGCAGTTCTTC.